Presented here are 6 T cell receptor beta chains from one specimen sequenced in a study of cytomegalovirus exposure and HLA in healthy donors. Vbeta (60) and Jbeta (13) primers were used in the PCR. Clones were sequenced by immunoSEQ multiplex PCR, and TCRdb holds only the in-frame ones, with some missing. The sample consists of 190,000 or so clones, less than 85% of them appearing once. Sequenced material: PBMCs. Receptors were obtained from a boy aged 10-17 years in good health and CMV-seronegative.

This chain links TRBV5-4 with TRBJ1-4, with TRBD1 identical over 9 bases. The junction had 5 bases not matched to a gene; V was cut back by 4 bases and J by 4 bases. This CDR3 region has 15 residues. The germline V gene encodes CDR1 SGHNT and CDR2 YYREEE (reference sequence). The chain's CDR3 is CASSPWTGVNEKLFF. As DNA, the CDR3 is TGTGCCAGCAGCCCCTGGACAGGGGTTAATGAAAAACTGTTTTTT.

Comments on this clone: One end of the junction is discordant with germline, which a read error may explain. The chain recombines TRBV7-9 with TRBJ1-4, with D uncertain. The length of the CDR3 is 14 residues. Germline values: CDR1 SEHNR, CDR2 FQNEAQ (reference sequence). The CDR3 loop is CSSSLRGKDEKLFF. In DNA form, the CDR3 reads TGTTCCAGCAGCTTACGAGGCAAGGATGAAAAACTGTTTTTT.

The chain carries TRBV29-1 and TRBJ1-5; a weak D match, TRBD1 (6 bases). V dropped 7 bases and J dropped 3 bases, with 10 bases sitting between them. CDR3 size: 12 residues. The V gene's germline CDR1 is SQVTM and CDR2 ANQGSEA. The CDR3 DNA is TGCAGCGCCGGGGGGCCCAATCAGCCCCAGCATTTT. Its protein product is CSAGGPNQPQHF.

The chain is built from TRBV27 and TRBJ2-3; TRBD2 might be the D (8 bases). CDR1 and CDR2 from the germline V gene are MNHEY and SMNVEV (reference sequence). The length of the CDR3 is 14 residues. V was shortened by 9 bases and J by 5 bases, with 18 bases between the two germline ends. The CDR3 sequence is CASMAQGTRDTQYF. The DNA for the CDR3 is TGTGCCAGTATGGCACAGGGGACTAGAGATACGCAGTATTTT.

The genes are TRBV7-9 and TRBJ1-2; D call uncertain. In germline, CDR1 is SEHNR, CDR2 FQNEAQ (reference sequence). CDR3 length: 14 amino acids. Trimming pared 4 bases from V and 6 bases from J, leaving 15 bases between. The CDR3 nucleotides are TGTGCCAGCAGCTCCCCCTACCCGAACGATGGCTACACCTTC. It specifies CASSSPYPNDGYTF.

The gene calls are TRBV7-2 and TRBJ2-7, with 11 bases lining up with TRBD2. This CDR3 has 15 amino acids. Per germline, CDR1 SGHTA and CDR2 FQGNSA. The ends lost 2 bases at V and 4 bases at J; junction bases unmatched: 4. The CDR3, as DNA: TGTGCCAGCAGCTTATTAGCGGGAGGGATTTACGAGCAGTACTTC. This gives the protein CASSLLAGGIYEQYF.